Following are 3 T cell receptor beta chains from one sample sequenced in a study of cytomegalovirus exposure and HLA in healthy donors. Researchers ran the PCR with 60 Vbeta and 13 Jbeta primers. The data were produced by immunoSEQ multiplex PCR, yet TCRdb's version contains in-frame clones alone and is incomplete. The table has 110,000 to 150,000 clones, approximately 81% seen once. Sequenced sample: PBMCs. These receptors all come from a woman in her 40s in good health and CMV-seropositive.

This clone was seen at least ten times. The chain uses TRBV30 and TRBJ2-7, with D tentatively TRBD2 (5 bases). CDR1 is GTSNPN and CDR2 is SVGIG in the germline V gene (reference sequence). The CDR3 loop spans 16 amino acids. V lost 2 bases and J 3 bases, leaving 20 bases between the germline ends. CDR3 loop: CAWSRRVGGFGYEQYF. Here the CDR3 DNA reads TGTGCCTGGAGTCGGCGGGTCGGCGGGTTCGGCTACGAGCAGTACTTC.

The chain joins TRBV6-5 to TRBJ1-6; D unresolved. This CDR3 is built from 14 residues. Germline loops: CDR1 MNHEY, CDR2 SVGAGI. V lost 3 bases and J lost 5, with 8 bases in between. The CDR3 protein is CASSYRQDNSPLHF. The CDR3 DNA follows: TGTGCCAGCAGTTATCGCCAGGATAATTCACCCCTCCACTTT.

The V gene is TRBV25-1, the J gene TRBJ1-4; D uncertain. The V gene's germline CDR1 is MGHDK and CDR2 SYGVNS. Trimming pared 1 base from V and 7 bases from J, leaving 13 bases between. The CDR3 runs to 15 residues. The CDR3, as DNA: TGTGCCAGCAGTGAATCCTCCAACCCGGTTGAAAAACTGTTTTTT. Protein sequence: CASSESSNPVEKLFF. Full variable domain (rest looked up from reference TRBV25-1 and TRBJ1-4): EADIYQTPRYLVIGTGKKITLECSQTMGHDKMYWYQQDPGMELHLIHYSYGVNSTEKGDLSSESTVSRIRTEHFPLTLESARPSHTSQYLCASSESSNPVEKLFFGSGTQLSVL.